This TCR beta chain stems from a study of T cells after yellow fever vaccination. TCRdb analysed the 5' RACE reads with MiXCR anew, one entry per CDR3 protein. The sample lists some 320,000 distinct CDR3 sequences, about 4.5% occurring once. From germline, CDR1 is SQVTM and CDR2 ANQGSEA. V gave up 1 base and J gave up 6 bases, with 12 bases separating them. The length of the CDR3 is 13 residues. Many counts were recorded for this clonotype. The source of this sequence is a man younger than 35 who received the YFV17D yellow fever vaccine. This material consisted of PBMCs, taken 15 days after the yellow fever booster vaccination. The V call is TRBV29-1, the J call TRBJ1-1, with D possibly TRBD1 on 5 matching bases. The CDR3 loop is CSVEAGTGSEAFF. CDR3 sequence (DNA): TGCAGCGTTGAAGCAGGGACCGGATCTGAAGCTTTCTTT.